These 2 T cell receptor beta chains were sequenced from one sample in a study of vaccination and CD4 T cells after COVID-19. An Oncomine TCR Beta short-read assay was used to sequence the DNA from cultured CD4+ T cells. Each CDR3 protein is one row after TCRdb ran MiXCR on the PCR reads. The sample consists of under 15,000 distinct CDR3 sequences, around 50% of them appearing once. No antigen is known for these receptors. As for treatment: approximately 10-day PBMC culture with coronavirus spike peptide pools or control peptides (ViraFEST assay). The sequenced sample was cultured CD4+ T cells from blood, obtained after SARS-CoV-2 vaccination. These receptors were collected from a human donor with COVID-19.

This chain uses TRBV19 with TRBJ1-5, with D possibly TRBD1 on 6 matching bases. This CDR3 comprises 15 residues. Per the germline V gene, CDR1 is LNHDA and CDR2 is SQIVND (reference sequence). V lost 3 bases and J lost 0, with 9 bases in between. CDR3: CASSMGGGSNQPQHF. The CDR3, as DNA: TGTGCCAGTAGTATGGGAGGGGGTAGCAATCAGCCCCAGCATTTT.

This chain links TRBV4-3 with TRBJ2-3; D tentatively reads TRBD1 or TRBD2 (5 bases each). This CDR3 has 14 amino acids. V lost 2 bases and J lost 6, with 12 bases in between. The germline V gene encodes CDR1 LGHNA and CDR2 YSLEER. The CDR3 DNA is TGCGCCAGCAGCCAACTCGGGGCCCGGGATACGCAGTATTTT. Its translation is CASSQLGARDTQYF.